One sample yielded the 4 T cell receptor beta chains listed below, sequenced in a study of T-cell reconstitution after alpha-beta-depleted transplantation in children. Unique molecular identifiers were used in preparing the TCRbeta library. Each CDR3 protein is one row after TCRdb ran MiXCR on the PCR reads. The table shows approximately 490,000 distinct CDR3 sequences, with over 9.5% occurring only once. The material sequenced was PBMCs, taken before TCRalphabeta/CD19-depleted stem cell transplant. These receptor sequences come from a child aged 2 to 10 with inherited bone marrow failure, due to receive a stem cell transplant.

CDR3 sequence (DNA): TGCAGTGCTAGCAGACTAGCGGAAAGCTCCTACGAGCAGTACTTC. Translation: CSASRLAESSYEQYF. The chain combines TRBV20-1 with TRBJ2-7, with TRBD2 matching over 9 bases. Germline values: CDR1 DFQATT, CDR2 SNEGSKA (reference sequence). J gave up 0 bases and V 3 bases, and 6 bases lay outside the gene matches. The CDR3 loop spans 15 amino acids.

This clonotype was seen ten or more times. The CDR3 region has the DNA TGTGCCAGCAGTTTGACAGGTTTTACCGAGCAGTTCTTC. Its translation is CASSLTGFTEQFF. V gene TRBV27 combines with J gene TRBJ2-1, with D perhaps matching TRBD1 (6 bases). The V end was cut by 3 bases, the J end by 10 bases, with 13 bases between. The germline gives CDR1 MNHEY, CDR2 SMNVEV (reference sequence). This CDR3 spans 13 amino acids.

This chain joins TRBV29-1 and TRBJ1-5; unclear D gene. The ends were cut back, 5 bases at V and 4 bases at J, with 12 bases in the middle. Germline assignment: CDR1 SQVTM and CDR2 ANQGSEA. The CDR3 covers 13 residues. The chain's CDR3 is CSVLVRPNQPQHF. In DNA, the CDR3 is TGCAGCGTTTTGGTCAGGCCGAATCAGCCCCAGCATTTT.

The chain is built from TRBV28 and TRBJ2-7; D is ambiguous. CDR1 MDHEN and CDR2 SYDVKM come from the germline V gene. Deletions cut 7 bases from V and 4 bases from J, with 17 bases between. The CDR3 totals 14 residues. CDR3: CASKPSAEPYEQYF. CDR3 DNA: TGTGCCAGCAAACCCTCAGCCGAGCCGTACGAGCAGTACTTC.